Reported below is one T cell receptor beta chain. Measured with immunoSEQ multiplex PCR; TCRdb has only the in-frame clones, and not every one. Of more than 70,000 clones listed, around 92% are singletons. In germline, CDR1 is SGHKS, CDR2 YYEKEE (reference sequence). CDR3 length: 14 amino acids. V lost 3 bases, J lost 11 bases, and 5 bases stayed unmatched. The data were obtained in a study of T cell changes during pregnancy in multiple sclerosis. The material sequenced was peripheral blood, taken after pregnancy. The chain recombines TRBV5-5 with TRBJ1-6; 10 bases match TRBD1. The TCR originated in a female donor in good health, enrolled as a control in a pregnancy study. The chain's CDR3 is CASSSGQGFPPLHF. The CDR3 bases are TGTGCCAGCAGCTCGGGACAGGGGTTCCCACCCCTCCACTTT.